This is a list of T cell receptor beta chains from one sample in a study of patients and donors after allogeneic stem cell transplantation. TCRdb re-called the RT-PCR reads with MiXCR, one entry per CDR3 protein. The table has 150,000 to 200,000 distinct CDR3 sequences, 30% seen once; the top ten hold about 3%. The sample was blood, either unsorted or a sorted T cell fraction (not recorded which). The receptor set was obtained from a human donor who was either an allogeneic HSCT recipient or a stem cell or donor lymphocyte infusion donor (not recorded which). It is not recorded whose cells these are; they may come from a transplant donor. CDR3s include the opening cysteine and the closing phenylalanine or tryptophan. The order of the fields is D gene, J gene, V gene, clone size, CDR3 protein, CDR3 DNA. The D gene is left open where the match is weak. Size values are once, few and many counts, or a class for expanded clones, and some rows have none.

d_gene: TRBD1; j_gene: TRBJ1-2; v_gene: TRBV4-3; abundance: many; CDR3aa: CASSDRQGAQYGYTF; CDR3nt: TGCGCCAGCAGCGATCGACAGGGGGCGCAATATGGCTACACCTTC
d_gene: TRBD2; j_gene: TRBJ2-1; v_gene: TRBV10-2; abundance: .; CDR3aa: CASTGTSRYNEQFF; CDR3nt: TGCGCCAGCACCGGGACTAGCCGTTACAATGAGCAGTTCTTC
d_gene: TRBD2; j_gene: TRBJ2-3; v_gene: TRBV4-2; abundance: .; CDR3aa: CASSPILAGGTDTQYF; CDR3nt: TGTGCCAGCAGCCCGATACTAGCGGGGGGCACAGATACGCAGTATTTT
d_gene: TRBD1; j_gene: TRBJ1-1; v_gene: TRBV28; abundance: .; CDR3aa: CASTGGAEAYF; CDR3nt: TGTGCCAGCACAGGGGGTGCTGAAGCTTACTTT
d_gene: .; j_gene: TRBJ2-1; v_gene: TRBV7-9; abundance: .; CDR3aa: CASSSETDGYNEQFF; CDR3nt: TGTGCCAGCAGCTCCGAGACGGACGGCTACAATGAGCAGTTCTTC
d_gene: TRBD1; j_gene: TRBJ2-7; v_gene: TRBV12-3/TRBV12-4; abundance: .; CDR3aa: CASSFWASPGQYYEQYF; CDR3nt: TGTGCCAGCAGTTTTTGGGCATCCCCGGGACAGTACTACGAGCAGTACTTC
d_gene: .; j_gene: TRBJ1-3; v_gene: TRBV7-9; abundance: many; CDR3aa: CASSLLGSGNTIYF; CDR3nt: TGTGCCAGCAGCTTACTGGGCTCTGGAAACACCATATATTTT
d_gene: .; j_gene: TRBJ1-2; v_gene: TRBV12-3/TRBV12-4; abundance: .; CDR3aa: CASSIQVSPPGYGYTF; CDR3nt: TGTGCCAGCAGTATACAGGTGTCTCCCCCGGGCTATGGCTACACCTTC
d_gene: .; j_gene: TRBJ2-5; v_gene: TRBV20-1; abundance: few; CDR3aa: CSARTDHGETQYF; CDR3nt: TGCAGTGCTAGAACCGACCACGGGGAGACCCAGTACTTC
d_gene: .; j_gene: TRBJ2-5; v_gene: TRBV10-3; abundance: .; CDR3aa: CAIKGREETQYF; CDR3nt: TGTGCCATCAAAGGGAGAGAAGAGACCCAGTACTTC
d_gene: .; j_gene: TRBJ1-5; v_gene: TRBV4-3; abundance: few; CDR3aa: CASSQERRGNQPQHF; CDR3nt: TGCGCCAGCAGCCAAGAAAGGCGGGGGAATCAGCCCCAGCATTTT
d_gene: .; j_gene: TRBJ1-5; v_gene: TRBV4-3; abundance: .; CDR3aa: CASSQDLMVNQPQHF; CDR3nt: TGCGCCAGCAGCCAAGATCTGATGGTTAATCAGCCCCAGCATTTT
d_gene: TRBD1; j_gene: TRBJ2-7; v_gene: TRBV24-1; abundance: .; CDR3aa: CATSDSNFGTGSSYEQYF; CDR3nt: TGTGCCACCAGTGATTCTAACTTCGGGACAGGGAGCTCCTACGAGCAGTACTTC
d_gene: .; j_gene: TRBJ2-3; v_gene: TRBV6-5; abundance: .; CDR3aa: CASSYSRMLLDTQYF; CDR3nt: TGTGCCAGCAGTTACTCGAGGATGCTCCTGGATACGCAGTATTTT
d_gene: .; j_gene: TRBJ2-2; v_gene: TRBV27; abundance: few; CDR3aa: CASSFIGTGELFF; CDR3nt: TGTGCCAGCAGTTTCATAGGGACCGGGGAGCTGTTTTTT
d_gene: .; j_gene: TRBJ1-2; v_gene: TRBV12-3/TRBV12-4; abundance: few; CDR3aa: CASSFGSGYTF; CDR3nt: TGTGCCAGCAGTTTCGGTAGTGGCTACACCTTC
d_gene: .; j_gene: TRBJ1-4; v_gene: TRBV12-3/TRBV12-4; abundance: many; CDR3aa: CASSLPRQRKLFF; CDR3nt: TGTGCCAGCAGCCTTCCGCGACAGAGGAAACTGTTTTTT
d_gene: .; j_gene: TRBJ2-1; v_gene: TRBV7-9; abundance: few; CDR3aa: CASSLAFSRSYNEQFF; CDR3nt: TGTGCCAGCAGCTTAGCGTTCTCCCGCTCCTACAATGAGCAGTTCTTC
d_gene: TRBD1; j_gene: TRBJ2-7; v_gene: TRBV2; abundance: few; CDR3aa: CASSATGGNSYEQYF; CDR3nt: TGTGCCAGCAGCGCGACAGGGGGAAATTCCTACGAGCAGTACTTC
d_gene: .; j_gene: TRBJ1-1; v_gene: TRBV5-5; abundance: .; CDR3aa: CASRFSTEAFF; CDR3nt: TGTGCCAGCAGATTCTCCACTGAAGCTTTCTTT
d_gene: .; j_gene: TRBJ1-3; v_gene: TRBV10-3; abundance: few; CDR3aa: CATLDSSSGNTIYF; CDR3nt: TGTGCCACCCTAGACAGTTCCTCTGGAAACACCATATATTTT
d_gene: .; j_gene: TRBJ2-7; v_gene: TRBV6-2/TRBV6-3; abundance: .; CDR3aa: CASRVGTLSYEQYF; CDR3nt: TGTGCCAGCAGGGTCGGGACACTCTCCTACGAGCAGTACTTC
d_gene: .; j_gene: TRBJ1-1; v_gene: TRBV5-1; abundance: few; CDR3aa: CASSLARGVEAFF; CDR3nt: TGCGCCAGCAGCTTGGCCAGAGGGGTTGAAGCTTTCTTT
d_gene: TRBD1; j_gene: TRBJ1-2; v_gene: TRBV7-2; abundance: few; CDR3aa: CASSLGGTGTGYTF; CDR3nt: TGTGCCAGCAGCTTAGGGGGGACAGGGACCGGCTACACCTTC
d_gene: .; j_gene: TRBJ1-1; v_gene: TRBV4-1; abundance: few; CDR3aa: CASSQEFSEAFF; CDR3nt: TGCGCCAGCAGCCAAGAATTCTCTGAAGCTTTCTTT
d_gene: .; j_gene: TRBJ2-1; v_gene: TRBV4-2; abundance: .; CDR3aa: CASSHLEGYERFF; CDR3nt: TGTGCCAGCAGCCACCTTGAGGGCTATGAGCGGTTCTTC
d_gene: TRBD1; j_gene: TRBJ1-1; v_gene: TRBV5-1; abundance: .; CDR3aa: CASSLNGQGTNTEAFF; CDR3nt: TGCGCCAGCAGCTTGAATGGACAGGGGACGAACACTGAAGCTTTCTTT
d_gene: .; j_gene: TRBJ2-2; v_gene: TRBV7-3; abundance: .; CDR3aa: CASSTGLRGGELFF; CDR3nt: TGTGCCAGCAGCACGGGATTAAGGGGCGGGGAGCTGTTTTTT
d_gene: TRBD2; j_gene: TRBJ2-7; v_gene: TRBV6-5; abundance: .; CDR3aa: CASKRLAGALSYEQYF; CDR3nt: TGTGCCAGCAAAAGACTAGCGGGAGCCCTCTCCTACGAGCAGTACTTC
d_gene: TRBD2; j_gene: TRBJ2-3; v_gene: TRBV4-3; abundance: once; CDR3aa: CASSQDTGTSRSYF; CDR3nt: TGCGCCAGCAGCCAAGATACCGGGACTAGTCGTTCGTATTTT
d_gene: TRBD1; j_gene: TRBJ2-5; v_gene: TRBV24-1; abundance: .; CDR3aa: CATSDLGQGDQETQYF; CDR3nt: TGTGCCACCAGTGATTTAGGCCAGGGGGACCAAGAGACCCAGTACTTC